The rows below give T cell receptor beta chains drawn from one sample of a study of blood T cells in healthy people across ages. TCRdb fed the 5' RACE reads into MiXCR, producing one record per CDR3 protein. The sample has about 1,500,000 distinct CDR3 sequences, 42% seen once; the top ten hold 7% to 9.5%. The sample was blood. These receptors came from a woman younger than 35 in good health. The conserved cysteine and the conserved F or W are not part of the CDR3 here.

14	TRBV20-1	SARESQGSSYNEQY
15	TRBV6-1	ASSKYLGVAEYNEQY
14	TRBV4-2	ASSQDGQKSNQPQH
13	TRBV13	ASSLPRTASYEQY
12	TRBV20-1	SARSPGLNTEAF
10	TRBV10-3	AISEPPGEQY
12	TRBV20-1	SAPPGLGADTQY
12	TRBV27	ASSSTGPYNEQF
14	TRBV9	ASSVGGALNTGELF
14	TRBV15	ATSRVGEKHSGKTF
15	TRBV9	ASSANPGQGAGNTIY
15	TRBV4-2	ASSQGAGGVSTDTQY
14	TRBV10-3	AISESPAGGNEKLF
11	TRBV12-5	ASGLGGTAEQY
14	TRBV5-1	ASSAVVSSSTDTQY
13	TRBV27	ASSRQGVWTGELF
13	TRBV12-3/TRBV12-4	ASSFWRGRVDTQY
11	TRBV6-1	AYAQGINTEAF
11	TRBV6-1	ASRPGGGYGYT
10	TRBV20-1	SASEGAQPQH
14	TRBV7-8	ASSRPLVGDGETQY
12	TRBV4-1	ASSDLAGYNEQF
13	TRBV6-6	ASSGLAGSTDTQY
13	TRBV7-3	ASSLTDKNTGELF
11	TRBV6-5	ASSYTQGQEQY
10	TRBV20-1	SAARGAAEQY
13	TRBV2	ASSNGGPGPDTQY
13	TRBV10-3	AISDSSGSSYEPY
8	TRBV3-1	ASGIDEQF
14	TRBV3-1	ASSQGPGGGTDTQY
13	TRBV20-1	SARGAGDSYNEQF
12	TRBV20-1	SASRPAGTYEQY
12	TRBV6-5	ASTMGQTNTEAF
10	TRBV12-3/TRBV12-4	ASSFFASPLH
12	TRBV28	ASTNGTGGETQY
13	TRBV19	ASKLGIYSNQPQH
11	TRBV29-1	SVEGSTYNEQY
11	TRBV20-1	SAIDRTGDGYT
14	TRBV6-5	ASRAEREAPYNEQF
12	TRBV3-1	ASSHEARNTEAF
14	TRBV7-8	ASSPSGTHPSYEQY
11	TRBV10-3	ASGQPSTDTQY
12	TRBV3-1	ASSQEAKQETQY
13	TRBV6-5	ASTYRGQGAYEQY
12	TRBV6-1	ASSVAGEGYEQY
13	TRBV12-3/TRBV12-4	ASSKQGRVENEQF
11	TRBV5-1	ASSPLGVSEQY
16	TRBV5-5	ASSATLGGGTWEDTQY
13	TRBV5-1	ASSVTGGVTDTQY
12	TRBV20-1	SAPLASGVETQY
12	TRBV18	ASSPMPGADTQY
13	TRBV6-1	ASSEVIGTSTEAF
17	TRBV6-2/TRBV6-3	ASRFRRLAGGSSYNEQF